These 10 T cell receptor beta chains were all obtained from the same sample, sequenced in a study of OX40 agonist ivuxolimab in advanced cancers. Here immunoSEQ multiplex PCR was the method, and the copy in TCRdb shows in-frame clones only, minus some. The table has about 48,000 clones, approximately 91% seen once. The sample consisted of CD4+ or CD8+ T cells sorted from blood, taken in a trial of the OX40 agonist ivuxolimab. The receptor source for this set is an adult with an advanced solid tumor such as melanoma, head and neck, liver or kidney cancer.

The chain combines TRBV4-1 with TRBJ1-1; D is unclear. Trimming shortened V by 1 base and J by 0 bases, and 6 bases separated the two germline ends. Germline assignment: CDR1 MGHRA and CDR2 YSYEKL. This CDR3 spans 14 amino acids. CDR3 bases: TGCGCCAGCAGCCAAGGACGGATGAACACTGAAGCTTTCTTT. This codes for CASSQGRMNTEAFF.

V gene TRBV9 combines with J gene TRBJ1-2; D is undetermined. The CDR3 runs 13 residues. Trimming removed 3 bases from V and 2 bases from J, with 8 bases in between. Germline CDR1 reads SGDLS; CDR2 reads YYNGEE. DNA of the CDR3: TGTGCCAGCAGCGAGGAGGAGAACTATGGCTACACCTTC. Translating it yields CASSEEENYGYTF.

V usage is TRBV28 and J usage is TRBJ1-2; 9 bases match TRBD1. Germline lookup yields CDR1 MDHEN and CDR2 SYDVKM. This CDR3 is 12 amino acids long. With V trimmed by 8 bases and J by 8 bases, 6 bases remained unmatched. The CDR3 sequence is CASFRTGDGYTF. CDR3 DNA sequence: TGTGCCAGCTTTCGGACAGGGGACGGCTACACCTTC.

This clone was counted once. This sequence joins TRBV5-8 and TRBJ1-1; 9 positions match TRBD1. Trimming cost V 3 bases and J 0 bases; bases outside gene matches: 9. In germline, CDR1 is SGHTS, CDR2 YDEGEE. This CDR3 has 17 residues. Here the CDR3 reads CASSSTGTGFMNTEAFF. The CDR3 DNA follows: TGTGCCAGCAGCTCGACCGGGACAGGGTTTATGAACACTGAAGCTTTCTTT.

The rearrangement links TRBV5-4 to TRBJ1-5; 9 nucleotides match TRBD1. CDR3 length: 13 amino acids. V dropped 4 bases and J dropped 7; count of bases not matched to a gene: 3. The germline V gene encodes CDR1 SGHNT and CDR2 YYREEE (reference sequence). CDR3 region: CASSRDREQPQHF. DNA for the CDR3: TGTGCCAGCAGCCGGGACAGGGAACAGCCCCAGCATTTT.

The V and J genes are TRBV7-9 and TRBJ2-5; D ambiguous. There are 15 residues in the CDR3. Per the germline V gene, CDR1 is SEHNR and CDR2 is FQNEAQ (reference sequence). Trimming shortened V by 0 bases and J by 0 bases, and 8 bases separated the two germline ends. The CDR3 DNA reads TGTGCCAGCAGCTTAGCGCCCCTGGACCAAGAGACCCAGTACTTC. Its protein is CASSLAPLDQETQYF.

This chain joins TRBV5-6 and TRBJ1-5; 8 nucleotides align to TRBD1. This CDR3 comprises 14 residues. V dropped 2 bases and J dropped 8; count of bases not matched to a gene: 6. Germline V gives CDR1 SGHDT, CDR2 YYEEEE. CDR3 residues: CASSFPQGAKPQHF. CDR3 bases: TGTGCCAGCAGCTTTCCTCAGGGGGCGAAGCCCCAGCATTTT. Complete variable domain (other parts from reference TRBV5-6 and TRBJ1-5): DAGVTQSPTHLIKTRGQQVTLRCSPKSGHDTVSWYQQALGQGPQFIFQYYEEEERQRGNFPDRFSGHQFPNYSSELNVNALLLGDSALYLCASSFPQGAKPQHFGDGTRLSIL.

The rearrangement links TRBV27 to TRBJ1-1; D not certain. V shed 5 bases and J shed 4 bases, with 14 bases lying between them. Germline V CDR1 and CDR2: MNHEY, SMNVEV (reference sequence). This CDR3 region has 14 residues. The CDR3 here is CASSRSGGPTEAFF. As DNA, the CDR3 is TGTGCCAGCAGTCGGAGCGGTGGGCCCACTGAAGCTTTCTTT.

V usage is TRBV28 and J usage is TRBJ2-7, with D maybe TRBD2 (7 bases). CDR1 and CDR2 (germline): MDHEN, SYDVKM. V was pared by 5 bases and J by 0 bases, with 26 bases between. The CDR3 has 19 amino acids. Here the CDR3 reads CASSPAGSGGPLHSYEQYV. The CDR3 DNA reads as TGTGCCAGCAGTCCCGCGGGATCGGGGGGCCCCCTCCACTCCTACGAGCAGTACGTC.

This clone appeared once. This rearrangement joins TRBV27 to TRBJ2-1, with D perhaps being TRBD1 or TRBD2 (5 bases each). Trimming took off 3 bases at V and 4 bases at J, with 10 bases between the two ends. The CDR3 spans 14 residues. The germline CDR1 and CDR2 sequences are MNHEY and SMNVEV (reference sequence). CDR3 coding DNA: TGTGCCAGCAGTTTGGGGGTCAGTTACAATGAGCAGTTCTTC. This translates into CASSLGVSYNEQFF.